This TCR beta chain was obtained from a study of cytomegalovirus exposure and HLA in healthy donors. V was pared by 4 bases and J by 3 bases, with 9 bases between. This CDR3 is built from 14 residues. From germline, CDR1 is SNHLY and CDR2 FYNNEI. 13 Jbeta primers and 60 Vbeta primers were used for the PCR. Assay used: immunoSEQ multiplex PCR; TCRdb lists only in-frame clones, some missing. The sample lists 80,000 or so clones, 72% occurring once. This sequence was found in a woman in her thirties or forties in good health and CMV-seropositive. The V and J genes are TRBV2 and TRBJ1-4; D perhaps matches TRBD1 (5 bases). Sequences were obtained from PBMCs. For the CDR3, the DNA is TGTGCCAGCAGTGTCAGGGTAGCTAATGAAAAACTGTTTTTT. Its translation: CASSVRVANEKLFF. The full variable domain, its missing parts supplied by reference TRBV2 and TRBJ1-4, is EPEVTQTPSHQVTQMGQEVILRCVPISNHLYFYWYRQILGQKVEFLVSFYNNEISEKSEIFDDQFSVERPDGSNFTLKIRSTKLEDSAMYFCASSVRVANEKLFFGSGTQLSVL.